The 22 T cell receptor beta chains below were found in one sample sequenced in a study of T cells in Graves' hyperthyroidism and ophthalmopathy. TCR beta CDR3 regions were amplified from RNA transcripts. HTBI primers were used for first-round RT-PCR of the TCR CDR3. Each CDR3 protein gets one entry after TCRdb re-called the multiplex PCR reads with MiXCR. The data contain over 250,000 distinct CDR3 sequences, over 15% of them singletons. The source material was blood. The receptors derive from a woman aged 55-70 years with Graves' ophthalmopathy.

The J gene is TRBJ2-5, the V gene TRBV5-1; D possibly corresponds to TRBD1 (5 bases). Germline lookup yields CDR1 SGHRS and CDR2 YFSETQ. V was clipped by 0 bases and J by 5 bases, with 8 bases between them. This CDR3 is built from 13 residues. For the CDR3, the DNA is TGCGCCAGCAGCTTGGGAGCAGGGGAGACCCAGTACTTC. It is translated as CASSLGAGETQYF.

This clonotype was picked up many times. CDR3 nucleotides: TGTGCCAGCAGCCCGAGACTAGCGGAGGTCTACAATGAGCAGTTCTTC. Its protein is CASSPRLAEVYNEQFF. This chain uses TRBV7-2 with TRBJ2-1; TRBD2 agrees at 9 bases. This CDR3 is built from 16 residues. CDR1 is SGHTA and CDR2 is FQGNSA in the germline V gene. V dropped 5 bases and J dropped 3; count of bases not matched to a gene: 8.

In this sample, this clonotype turned up a few times. This chain links TRBV19 with TRBJ1-2, with 7 bases lining up with TRBD1. CDR3 size: 14 residues. The ends lost 6 bases at V and 4 bases at J; junction bases unmatched: 8. The germline gives CDR1 LNHDA, CDR2 SQIVND (reference sequence). The CDR3 region is CASSNRGQTYGYTF. DNA of the CDR3: TGTGCCAGTAGCAACCGGGGACAGACCTATGGCTACACCTTC.

The CDR3 loop reads CSAQEPGTENTIYF. CDR3 in DNA: TGCAGTGCGCAGGAGCCAGGGACGGAAAACACCATATATTTT. The rearrangement joins TRBV20-1 to TRBJ1-3; possible D gene TRBD1, 5 bases. Trimming took off 6 bases at V and 6 bases at J, with 18 bases between the two ends. The CDR3 length is 14 residues. Germline V lookup: CDR1 DFQATT, CDR2 SNEGSKA (reference sequence).

There are a few counts of this clonotype. The chain recombines TRBV29-1 with TRBJ2-2; TRBD1 agrees at 10 bases. Germline trimming cut 6 bases from V and 0 bases from J; bases unmatched to any gene: 4. Germline lookup yields CDR1 SQVTM and CDR2 ANQGSEA. This CDR3 has 15 amino acids. CDR3 DNA sequence: TGCAGCGTCCAGACAGGGGGCGCGAACACCGGGGAGCTGTTTTTT. It codes for CSVQTGGANTGELFF.

The chain links TRBV28 to TRBJ2-7, with 8 bases lining up with TRBD1. In germline, CDR1 is MDHEN, CDR2 SYDVKM. V lost 2 bases to trimming and J lost 5 bases; unmatched junction nucleotides: 11. This CDR3 region has 16 residues. Here the CDR3 DNA reads TGTGCCAGCAGTTTACTTCCGGGACAGGCTAACGACGAGCAGTACTTC. Translation: CASSLLPGQANDEQYF. The whole variable domain, remainder taken from reference TRBV28 and TRBJ2-7, is DVKVTQSSRYLVKRTGEKVFLECVQDMDHENMFWYRQDPGLGLRLIYFSYDVKMKEKGDIPEGYSVSREKKERFSLILESASTNQTSMYLCASSLLPGQANDEQYFGPGTRLTVT.

This clonotype was recorded many times. This chain joins TRBV20-1 and TRBJ2-3; D not resolved. Trimming took 7 bases from V and 3 from J, leaving 8 bases between them. Germline V gene sequence: CDR1 DFQATT, CDR2 SNEGSKA (reference sequence). CDR3 length: 11 residues. The CDR3 loop reads CSGGPTDTQYF. CDR3 nucleotides: TGCAGTGGCGGACCAACAGATACGCAGTATTTT.

Note on this clonotype: A much larger clone differs from this one at a single base, so this may be a read error. The gene calls are TRBV6-1 and TRBJ2-7; 9 positions agree with TRBD1. Near its end, the DNA agrees better with TRBJ2-1, so the J call may be wrong. CDR1 and CDR2 (germline): MNHNS, SASEGT. CDR3 length equals 15 residues. CDR3 in amino acids: CATSGTGRNIYEQFF. CDR3 DNA sequence: TGTGCCACCTCCGGGACAGGGAGAAATATCTACGAGCAGTTCTTC.

The rearrangement uses TRBV19 and TRBJ2-2; the match to TRBD1 covers 8 bases. With V trimmed by 7 bases and J by 1 base, 5 bases remained unmatched. The CDR3 spans 15 residues. Germline lookup yields CDR1 LNHDA and CDR2 SQIVND (reference sequence). This CDR3 reads CASKRDRWNTGELFF. The CDR3 DNA follows: TGTGCCAGTAAACGGGACAGGTGGAACACCGGGGAGCTGTTTTTT.

For this clonotype: A single base separates this from a much larger clone, so it may be a read error. J is TRBJ1-5 and V is TRBV27; possible D gene TRBD1, 6 bases. Germline lookup yields CDR1 MNHEY and CDR2 SMNVEV (reference sequence). This CDR3 has 15 amino acids. Trimming cost V 3 bases and J 6 bases, with 15 bases left between them. CDR3 in DNA: TGTGCCAGCAGTTTCCAGGGGTATCATGGTCAGCCCCAGCATTTT. The encoded protein is CASSFQGYHGQPQHF.

V is TRBV9 and J is TRBJ1-5; TRBD1 matches at 7 bases. Per the germline V gene, CDR1 is SGDLS and CDR2 is YYNGEE. The ends lost 0 bases at V and 7 bases at J; junction bases unmatched: 7. This CDR3 region has 15 residues. The CDR3 DNA follows: TGTGCCAGCAGCGTAGGCTACAGGGGCAGGCAGCCCCAGCATTTT. Translating it yields CASSVGYRGRQPQHF.

V and J are TRBV24-1 and TRBJ1-1; 8 bases map to TRBD1. This CDR3 has 14 amino acids. With 2 bases clipped from V and 4 bases from J, the junction kept 2 bases outside the gene matches. In germline, CDR1 is KGHDR, CDR2 SFDVKD. Here the CDR3 DNA reads TGTGCCACCAGTGATTCGACAGGGGCCACTGAAGCTTTCTTT. Its translation is CATSDSTGATEAFF.

This clonotype was seen repeatedly, ten times or more. The rearrangement links TRBV3-1 to TRBJ1-5, with 7 bases fitting TRBD1. V was pared by 5 bases and J by 8 bases, with 6 bases of the junction left unmatched. Germline V CDR1 and CDR2: LGHDT, YNNKEL (reference sequence). This CDR3 has 13 residues. The CDR3 loop reads CASSRGPLEPQHF. CDR3 DNA: TGTGCCAGCAGCAGGGGGCCGCTCGAGCCCCAGCATTTT. Filled out from reference TRBV3-1 and TRBJ1-5, the complete variable domain reads DTAVSQTPKYLVTQMGNDKSIKCEQNLGHDTMYWYKQDSKKFLKIMFSYNNKELIINETVPNRFSPKSPDKAHLNLHINSLELGDSAVYFCASSRGPLEPQHFGDGTRLSIL.

The chain joins TRBV4-2 to TRBJ2-2, with 16 bases matching TRBD2. V was pared by 1 base and J by 7 bases, with 6 bases of the junction left unmatched. The CDR3 has 18 amino acids. Looked up from germline, CDR1 is LGHNA and CDR2 is YNFKEQ. The CDR3 loop is CASSQAGLAGGPDGELFF. Written as DNA, the CDR3 is TGTGCCAGCAGCCAAGCGGGACTAGCGGGAGGGCCGGACGGGGAGCTGTTTTTT.

This clonotype was seen many times. V gene TRBV28 combines with J gene TRBJ1-4, with D maybe TRBD1 (6 bases). The ends were cut back, 5 bases at V and 4 bases at J, with 11 bases in the middle. This CDR3 has 14 residues. CDR1 MDHEN and CDR2 SYDVKM come from the germline V gene. The CDR3 region is CASSTGLLNEKLFF. The CDR3 DNA reads TGTGCCAGCAGTACAGGGCTTCTTAATGAAAAACTGTTTTTT.

The chain couples TRBV3-1 to TRBJ2-4; 8 bases match TRBD1. This CDR3 has 13 residues. With 6 bases clipped from V and 3 bases from J, the junction kept 1 base outside the gene matches. Germline V CDR1 and CDR2: LGHDT, YNNKEL (reference sequence). The CDR3 coding sequence is TGTGCCAGCAGAGGGACAGGCAAAAACATTCAGTACTTC. Protein product: CASRGTGKNIQYF.

This clonotype was detected ten times or more. V gene TRBV6-5 combines with J gene TRBJ2-3; D perhaps matches TRBD2 (7 bases). The CDR3 totals 17 residues. Trimming took 2 bases from V and 2 from J, leaving 17 bases between them. From germline, CDR1 is MNHEY and CDR2 SVGAGI. CDR3 sequence reads: CASSYLELGGHTDTQYF. DNA of the CDR3: TGTGCCAGCAGTTACCTAGAACTCGGGGGGCACACAGATACGCAGTATTTT.

This clonotype was counted at least ten times. The chain couples TRBV27 to TRBJ1-2; no definite D call. This CDR3 spans 15 amino acids. V lost 6 bases and J 5 bases, leaving 19 bases between the germline ends. CDR1 and CDR2 (germline): MNHEY, SMNVEV (reference sequence). CDR3 DNA: TGTGCCAGCAGCTCTCTCAATGACCCCCATTATGGCTACACCTTC. Translation gives CASSSLNDPHYGYTF.

This clonotype was counted ten times or more. This chain links TRBV7-9 with TRBJ1-1, with D unclear. V lost 5 bases and J 4 bases, leaving 17 bases between the germline ends. The CDR3 covers 15 residues. In germline, CDR1 is SEHNR, CDR2 FQNEAQ (reference sequence). Written as DNA, the CDR3 is TGTGCCAGCAGCCCACCGGTCCAGTATGGCACTGAAGCTTTCTTT. Amino acid sequence: CASSPPVQYGTEAFF.

This clonotype turned up a few times. This chain connects TRBV6-1 to TRBJ1-5, with D uncertain. The CDR3 is 12 amino acids. Trimming stripped 2 bases from V and 7 bases from J, with 6 bases between. Germline V gene sequence: CDR1 MNHNS, CDR2 SASEGT. The CDR3 nucleotides read TGTGCCAGCAGTGAATCGGGGCAGCCCCAGCATTTT. Translation: CASSESGQPQHF.

This clonotype was seen many times. The V call is TRBV2, the J call TRBJ2-5; no clear D gene. Trimming removed 0 bases from V and 6 bases from J, with 20 bases in between. CDR1 and CDR2 (germline): SNHLY, FYNNEI. The CDR3 runs to 17 residues. The CDR3 is CASSEAVSGYFKKTQYF. DNA of the CDR3: TGTGCCAGCAGTGAAGCCGTGTCAGGTTATTTCAAAAAGACCCAGTACTTC. Together with reference TRBV2 and TRBJ2-5, the CDR3 gives the full variable domain: EPEVTQTPSHQVTQMGQEVILRCVPISNHLYFYWYRQILGQKVEFLVSFYNNEISEKSEIFDDQFSVERPDGSNFTLKIRSTKLEDSAMYFCASSEAVSGYFKKTQYFGPGTRLLVL.

This clonotype was detected many times. The gene calls are TRBV20-1 and TRBJ2-1; possible D gene TRBD2, 6 bases. The CDR3 runs to 16 residues. Germline loops: CDR1 DFQATT, CDR2 SNEGSKA (reference sequence). V gave up 2 bases and J gave up 5 bases, with 19 bases separating them. As DNA, the CDR3 is TGCAGTGCTAGATACGGGGAGGTGGTACGAGACAATGAGCAGTTCTTC. Amino acids: CSARYGEVVRDNEQFF.